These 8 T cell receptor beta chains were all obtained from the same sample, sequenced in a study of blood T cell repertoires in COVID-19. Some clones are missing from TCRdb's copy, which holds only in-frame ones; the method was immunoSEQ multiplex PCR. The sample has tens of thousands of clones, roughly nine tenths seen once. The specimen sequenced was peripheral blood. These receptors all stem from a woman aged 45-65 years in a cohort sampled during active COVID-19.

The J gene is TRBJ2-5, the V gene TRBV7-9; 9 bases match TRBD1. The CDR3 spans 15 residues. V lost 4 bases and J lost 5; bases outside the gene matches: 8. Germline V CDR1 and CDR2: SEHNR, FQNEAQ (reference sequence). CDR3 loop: CASSSYRGRWETQYF. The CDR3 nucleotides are TGTGCCAGCAGCTCCTACAGGGGGCGGTGGGAGACCCAGTACTTC.

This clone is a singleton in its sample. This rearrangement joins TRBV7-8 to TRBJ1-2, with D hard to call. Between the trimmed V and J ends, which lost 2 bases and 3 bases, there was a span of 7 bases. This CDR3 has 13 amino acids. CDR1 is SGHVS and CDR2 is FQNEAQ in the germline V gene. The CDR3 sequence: CASSLQVDYGYTF. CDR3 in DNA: TGTGCCAGCAGCTTACAGGTAGACTATGGCTACACCTTC.

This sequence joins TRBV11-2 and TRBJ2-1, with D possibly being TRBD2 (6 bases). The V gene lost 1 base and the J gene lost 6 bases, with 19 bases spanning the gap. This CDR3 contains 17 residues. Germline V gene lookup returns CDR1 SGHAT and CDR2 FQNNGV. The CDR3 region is CASSLGLGTRRSNEQFF. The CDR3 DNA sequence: TGTGCCAGCAGCTTAGGACTAGGTACCCGTAGGAGCAATGAGCAGTTCTTC.

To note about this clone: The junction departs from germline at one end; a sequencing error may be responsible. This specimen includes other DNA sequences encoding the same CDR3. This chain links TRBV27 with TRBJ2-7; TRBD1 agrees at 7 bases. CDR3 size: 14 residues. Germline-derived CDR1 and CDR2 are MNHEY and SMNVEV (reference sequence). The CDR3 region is CASMRQGRTYEQYF. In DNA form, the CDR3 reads TGTGCCAGCATGCGACAGGGTAGGACCTATGAGCAGTACTTC.

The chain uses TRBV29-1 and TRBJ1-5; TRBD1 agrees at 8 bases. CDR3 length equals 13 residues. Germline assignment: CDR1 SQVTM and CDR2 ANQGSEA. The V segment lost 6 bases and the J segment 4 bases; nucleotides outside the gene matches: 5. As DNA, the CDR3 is TGCAGCGTCGGACAGGGAAGGAATCAGCCCCAGCATTTT. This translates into CSVGQGRNQPQHF.

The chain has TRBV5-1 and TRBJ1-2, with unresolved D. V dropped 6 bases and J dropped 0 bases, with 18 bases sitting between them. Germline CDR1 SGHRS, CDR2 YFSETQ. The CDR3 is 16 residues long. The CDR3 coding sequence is TGCGCCAGCACCCCGCGGGCGGGTGCGGCTAACTATGGCTACACCTTC. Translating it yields CASTPRAGAANYGYTF. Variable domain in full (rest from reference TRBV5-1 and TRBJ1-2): KAGVTQTPRYLIKTRGQQVTLSCSPISGHRSVSWYQQTPGQGLQFLFEYFSETQRNKGNFPGRFSGRQFSNSRSEMNVSTLELGDSALYLCASTPRAGAANYGYTFGSGTRLTVV.

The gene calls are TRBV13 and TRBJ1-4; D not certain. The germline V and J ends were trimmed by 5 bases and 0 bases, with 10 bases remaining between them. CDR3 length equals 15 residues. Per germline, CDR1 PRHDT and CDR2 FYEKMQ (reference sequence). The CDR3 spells CASSPSQATNEKLFF. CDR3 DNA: TGTGCCAGCAGCCCCTCGCAGGCAACTAATGAAAAACTGTTTTTT.

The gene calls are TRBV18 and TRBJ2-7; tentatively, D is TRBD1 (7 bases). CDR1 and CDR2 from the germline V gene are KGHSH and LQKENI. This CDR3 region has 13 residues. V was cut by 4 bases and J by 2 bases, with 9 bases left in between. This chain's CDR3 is CASSRGTAYEQYF. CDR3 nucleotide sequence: TGTGCCAGCTCACGCGGGACAGCCTACGAGCAGTACTTC.